What follows are 11 T cell receptor beta chains derived from one specimen sequenced in a study of radiotherapy plus CTLA-4 blockade in lung cancer. Data came from immunoSEQ multiplex PCR; TCRdb stores just in-frame clones and leaves some out. The sample yields about 87,000 clones, 85% to 90% seen once. Sequenced here: peripheral blood, sampled from a patient treated with radiotherapy plus ipilimumab. The receptor source for this set is a human donor with non-small cell lung cancer that progressed on radiotherapy plus ipilimumab.

This clone came up a few times. V is TRBV19 and J is TRBJ2-2; D might be TRBD1 or TRBD2, each matching 5 bases. Germline V lookup: CDR1 LNHDA, CDR2 SQIVND (reference sequence). The CDR3 loop spans 15 amino acids. V dropped 7 bases and J dropped 0 bases, with 12 bases sitting between them. The CDR3, as DNA: TGTGCCAGTACAGAGGGGACGGCGAACACCGGGGAGCTGTTTTTT. The encoded protein is CASTEGTANTGELFF.

V usage is TRBV11-3 and J usage is TRBJ2-1; TRBD2 might be the D (5 bases). From germline, CDR1 is SGHNT and CDR2 YENEEA. V lost 5 bases and J lost 9, with 20 bases in between. The CDR3 covers 15 residues. The CDR3 sequence: CASSLRTSTTAEQFF. The CDR3 DNA follows: TGTGCCAGCAGCCTAAGGACTTCCACAACGGCTGAGCAGTTCTTC.

The chain couples TRBV6-5 to TRBJ2-7, with D tentatively TRBD2 (6 bases). V lost 7 bases, J lost 5 bases, and 18 bases lay in between. The CDR3 totals 14 residues. Germline CDR1 is MNHEY and CDR2 is SVGAGI. The DNA of the CDR3 is TGTGCCAGCACCGTTGGGGGGTTCGAGCACGAGCAGTACTTC. This sequence encodes CASTVGGFEHEQYF.

The chain employs TRBV18 and TRBJ2-1; TRBD1 aligns across 9 bases. Losses at the gene ends were 4 bases for V and 9 bases for J; bases not matched to a gene: 7. Germline V gives CDR1 KGHSH, CDR2 LQKENI. The CDR3 runs to 14 residues. The CDR3 loop is CASSRGQGRGEQFF. CDR3 in DNA: TGTGCCAGCTCACGGGGACAGGGAAGAGGTGAGCAGTTCTTC.

CDR3 amino acids: CAISDPFKGQGSEQYF. In nucleotides, the CDR3 is TGTGCCATCAGTGACCCCTTTAAAGGACAGGGCAGCGAGCAGTACTTC. The chain joins TRBV10-3 to TRBJ2-7, with TRBD1 matching over 8 bases. Trimming removed 3 bases from V and 6 bases from J; junction bases left unmatched: 13. This CDR3 comprises 16 residues. Germline CDR1 is ENHRY and CDR2 is SYGVKD.

This clone occurred once. V usage is TRBV7-2 and J usage is TRBJ2-1; 8 bases align to TRBD2. Germline CDR1 and CDR2: SGHTA and FQGNSA. V lost 7 bases and J lost 1; bases outside the gene matches: 9. The CDR3 sequence is 16 residues long. This chain's CDR3 is CASTPTAGASYNEQFF. The CDR3 DNA reads TGTGCCAGCACCCCAACAGCGGGGGCTTCCTACAATGAGCAGTTCTTC.

This sequence joins TRBV12-5 and TRBJ2-5, with 9 bases that match TRBD1. The J call may be mistaken, given a closer DNA end match to TRBJ2-7. Germline loops: CDR1 LGHNT, CDR2 FRNRAP. The CDR3 length is 20 residues. CDR3 in DNA: TGTGCTAGTGGTTTCGACCCCTTGGGACAGGGAGGAATTGTGGACTACGAGCAGTACTTC. Protein: CASGFDPLGQGGIVDYEQYF.

This clone was detected a few times. The chain carries TRBV27 and TRBJ2-2; D gene uncertain. V lost 6 bases and J lost 7, with 21 bases in between. The CDR3 consists of 16 residues. Germline assignment: CDR1 MNHEY and CDR2 SMNVEV (reference sequence). As DNA, the CDR3 is TGTGCCAGCAGGAGCAATGGGCCAGGCTGGGGCGGGGAGCTGTTTTTT. Translation gives CASRSNGPGWGGELFF.

The chain joins TRBV10-3 to TRBJ1-5; D possibly corresponds to TRBD1 (5 bases). This CDR3 has 17 residues. Trimming took 4 bases from V and 0 from J, leaving 16 bases between them. Germline CDR1 ENHRY, CDR2 SYGVKD. The CDR3 is CAISATTGQHSNQPQHF. DNA for the CDR3: TGTGCCATCAGTGCCACCACGGGGCAGCATAGCAATCAGCCCCAGCATTTT.

The genes are TRBV10-3 and TRBJ2-5; 10 bases agree with TRBD1. Gene TRBJ2-7 matches the end of the DNA better, so the J call may be wrong. Germline CDR1 is ENHRY and CDR2 is SYGVKD. This CDR3 is built from 17 residues. The CDR3 loop reads CAISGGDRDRGRDEQYF. As DNA, the CDR3 is TGTGCCATCAGTGGGGGGGACCGGGACAGGGGTCGCGACGAGCAGTACTTC.

This chain uses TRBV19 with TRBJ1-2, with 11 nucleotides matching TRBD1. Germline V lookup: CDR1 LNHDA, CDR2 SQIVND (reference sequence). J gave up 4 bases and V 6 bases, and 7 bases lay outside the gene matches. The CDR3 has 15 residues. The CDR3 DNA reads as TGTGCCAGTAGAGGATGGACAGGGGGCATCTATGGCTACACCTTC. As protein: CASRGWTGGIYGYTF.